This T cell receptor beta chain was retrieved from a study of T-cell memory formation after mild COVID-19. Across the whole study: TCR clusters mostly belonged to single donors.

CDR3 length: 16 residues. The V segment lost 6 bases and the J segment 6 bases; nucleotides outside the gene matches: 14. The germline gives CDR1 SQVTM, CDR2 ANQGSEA. This clonotype was seen repeatedly, ten times or more. Using constant-segment primers, 5'RACE produced TCR alpha and TCR beta cDNA libraries carrying sample barcodes and UMIs. In TCRdb, the 5' RACE reads were re-called with MiXCR into one record per CDR3 protein. In the table there are 250,000 or so distinct CDR3 sequences, roughly 18% of which are singletons. J is TRBJ2-1 and V is TRBV29-1; 10 bases align to TRBD2. Sequenced sample: PBMCs or a T cell subset sorted from them (not recorded which). The source of this sequence is a man in his late teens or twenties who had mild COVID-19 (a few samples of this study predate the infection). Cell type and time point are not known. The CDR3, as DNA: TGCAGCGTGGTAAAGCGGGGGGGACACCGCGGCAATGAGCAGTTCTTC. Protein sequence: CSVVKRGGHRGNEQFF.